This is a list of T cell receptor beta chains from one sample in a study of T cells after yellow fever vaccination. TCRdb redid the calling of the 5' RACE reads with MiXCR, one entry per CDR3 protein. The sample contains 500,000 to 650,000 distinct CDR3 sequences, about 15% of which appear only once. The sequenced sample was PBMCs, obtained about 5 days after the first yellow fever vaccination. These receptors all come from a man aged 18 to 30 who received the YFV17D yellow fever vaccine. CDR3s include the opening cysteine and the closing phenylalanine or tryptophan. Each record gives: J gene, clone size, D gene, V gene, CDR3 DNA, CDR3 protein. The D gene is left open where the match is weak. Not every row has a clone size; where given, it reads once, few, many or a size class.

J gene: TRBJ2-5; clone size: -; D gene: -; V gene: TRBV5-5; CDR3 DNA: TGTGCCAGCAGCTTGGGCGGACTCATGCAAGAGACCCAGTACTTC; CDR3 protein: CASSLGGLMQETQYF
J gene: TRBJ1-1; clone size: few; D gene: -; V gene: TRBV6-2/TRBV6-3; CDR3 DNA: TGTGCCAGCAGTGCTGACAGGCGGTACACTGAAGCTTTCTTT; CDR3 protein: CASSADRRYTEAFF
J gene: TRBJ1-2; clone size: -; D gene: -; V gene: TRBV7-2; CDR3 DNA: TGTGCCAGCAGCTTAAGGAGCGACTATGGCTACACCTTC; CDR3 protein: CASSLRSDYGYTF
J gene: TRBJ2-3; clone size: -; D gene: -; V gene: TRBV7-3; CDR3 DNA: TGTGCCAGCAGGGGCACTCGAGTCAGCACAGATACGCAGTATTTT; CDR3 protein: CASRGTRVSTDTQYF
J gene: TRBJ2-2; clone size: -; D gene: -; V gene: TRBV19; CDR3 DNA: TGTGCCAGTAATAGAAGACTAGATTTGGCCGGGGAGCTGTTTTTT; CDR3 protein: CASNRRLDLAGELFF
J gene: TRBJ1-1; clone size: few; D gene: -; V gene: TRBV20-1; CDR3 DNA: TGCAGTGCTAGAGATAACCGGGGGGCTTTCTTT; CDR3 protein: CSARDNRGAFF
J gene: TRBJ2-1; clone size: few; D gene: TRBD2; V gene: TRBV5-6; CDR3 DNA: TGTGCCAGCAGCCTTAGCGGGGCGACAGATGAGCAGTTCTTC; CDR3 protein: CASSLSGATDEQFF
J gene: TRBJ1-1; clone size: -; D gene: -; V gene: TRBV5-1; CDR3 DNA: TGCGCCAGCAGCCCCCCGCGGGGAACTGAAGCTTTCTTT; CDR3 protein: CASSPPRGTEAFF
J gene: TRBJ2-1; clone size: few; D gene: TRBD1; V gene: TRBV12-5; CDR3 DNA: TGTGCTAGTGGTAACAGACAGGGCTCCTACAATGAGCAGTTCTTC; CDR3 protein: CASGNRQGSYNEQFF
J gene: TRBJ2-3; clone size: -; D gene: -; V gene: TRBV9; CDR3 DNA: TGTGCCAGCAGCGTAGGACGGATAGAAGATACGCAGTATTTT; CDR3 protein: CASSVGRIEDTQYF
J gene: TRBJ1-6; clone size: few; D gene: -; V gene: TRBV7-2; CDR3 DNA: TGTGCCAGCAGCGTCGAAAGGGAATATTCACCCCTCCACTTT; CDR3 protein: CASSVEREYSPLHF
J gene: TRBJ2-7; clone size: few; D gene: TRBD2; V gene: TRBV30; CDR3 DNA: TGTGCCTGGACAACGAGGGACTACAACTACGAGCAGTACTTC; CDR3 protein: CAWTTRDYNYEQYF
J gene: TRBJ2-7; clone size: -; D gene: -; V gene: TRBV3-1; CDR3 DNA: TGTGCCAGCAGCCAGTGGGATAGCGAGCAGTACTTC; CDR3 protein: CASSQWDSEQYF
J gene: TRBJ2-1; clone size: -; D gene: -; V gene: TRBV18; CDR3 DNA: TGTGCCAGCTCCCCCACTCGCTCCTACAATGAGCAGTTCTTC; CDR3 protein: CASSPTRSYNEQFF
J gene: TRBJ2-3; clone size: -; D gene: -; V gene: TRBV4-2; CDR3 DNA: TGTGCCAGCAGCCAAGAGGAGGGTCTCGTGAGTACGCAGTATTTT; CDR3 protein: CASSQEEGLVSTQYF
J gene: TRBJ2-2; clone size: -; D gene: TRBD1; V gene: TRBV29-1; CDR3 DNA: TGCAGCGTCGGACAGGGCCCCCCCGGGGAGCTGTTTTTT; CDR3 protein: CSVGQGPPGELFF
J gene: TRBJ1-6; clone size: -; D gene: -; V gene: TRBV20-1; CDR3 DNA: TGCAGTGCGACCAACGGTGGATATTCAAGTTCACCCCTCCACTTT; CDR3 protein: CSATNGGYSSSPLHF
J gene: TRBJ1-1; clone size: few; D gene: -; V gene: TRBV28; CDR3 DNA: TGTGCCAGCAGTACGAGGGAGTGGGGCACTGAAGCTTTCTTT; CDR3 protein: CASSTREWGTEAFF
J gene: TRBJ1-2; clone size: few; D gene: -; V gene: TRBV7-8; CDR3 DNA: TGTGCCAGCAGCTTCGGGACATATGCCCTAGAGTATGGCTACACCTTC; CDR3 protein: CASSFGTYALEYGYTF
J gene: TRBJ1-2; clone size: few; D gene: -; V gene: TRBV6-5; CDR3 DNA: TGTGCCAGCACCGACGGGTTCTATGGCTACACCTTC; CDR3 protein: CASTDGFYGYTF
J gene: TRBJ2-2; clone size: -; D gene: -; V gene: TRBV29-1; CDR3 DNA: TGCAGCGTTGATGGCAGCCGGCGGTCCGGGGAGCTGTTTTTT; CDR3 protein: CSVDGSRRSGELFF
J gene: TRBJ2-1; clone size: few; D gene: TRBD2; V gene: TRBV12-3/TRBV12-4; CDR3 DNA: TGTGCCAGCAGTTTTTCGGCAGCGCCTAGCGGCCGCTGGATCCAGTTCTTC; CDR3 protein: CASSFSAAPSGRWIQFF
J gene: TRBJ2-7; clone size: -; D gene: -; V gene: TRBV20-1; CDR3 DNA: TGCAGTGCTAGAGATGTCATCCAGGGGTTCTACGAGCAGTACTTC; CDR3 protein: CSARDVIQGFYEQYF
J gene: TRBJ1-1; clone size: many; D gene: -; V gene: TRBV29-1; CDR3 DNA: TGCAGCGTCGGTAGAAACACTGAAGCTTTCTTT; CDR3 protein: CSVGRNTEAFF
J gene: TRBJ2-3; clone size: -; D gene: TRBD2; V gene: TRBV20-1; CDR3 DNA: TGCAGTGCTATGTCGACTAGCGGGGGTAGCACAGATACGCAGTATTTT; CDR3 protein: CSAMSTSGGSTDTQYF
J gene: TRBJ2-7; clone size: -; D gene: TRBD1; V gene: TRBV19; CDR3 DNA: TGTGCCACCGGGAAAGGGGGCCCCACCTACGAGCAGTACTTC; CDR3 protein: CATGKGGPTYEQYF
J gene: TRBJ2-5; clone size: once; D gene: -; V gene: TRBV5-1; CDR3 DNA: TGCGCCAGCAGCTTTGGGTCCGTAAAAGAGACCCAGTACTTC; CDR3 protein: CASSFGSVKETQYF
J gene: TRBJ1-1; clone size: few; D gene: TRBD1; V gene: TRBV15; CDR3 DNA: TGTGCCACCAGCGGGACAGGGGGCACTGAAGCTTTCTTT; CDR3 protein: CATSGTGGTEAFF
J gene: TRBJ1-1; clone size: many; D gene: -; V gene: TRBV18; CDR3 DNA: TGTGCCAGCTCACCATCCGACACCCGAAGGACTGAAGCTTTCTTT; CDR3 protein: CASSPSDTRRTEAFF
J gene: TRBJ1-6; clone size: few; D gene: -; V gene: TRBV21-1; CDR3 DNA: TGTGCCAGCAGCAAGGGGACAGGGCTGTTTTCACCCCTCCACTTT; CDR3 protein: CASSKGTGLFSPLHF
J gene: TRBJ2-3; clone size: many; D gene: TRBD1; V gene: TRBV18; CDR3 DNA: TGTGCCAGCTCAACCCAGGGGGCGAGTACAGATACGCAGTATTTT; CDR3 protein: CASSTQGASTDTQYF
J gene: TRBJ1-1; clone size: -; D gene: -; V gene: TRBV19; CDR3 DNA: TGTGCCAGTAGTACGGGGTACGACACTGAAGCTTTCTTT; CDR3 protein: CASSTGYDTEAFF
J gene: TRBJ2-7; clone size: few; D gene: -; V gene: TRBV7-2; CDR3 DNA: TGTGCCAGCAGCTTAGAGAGGGGTTCCTACGAGCAGTACTTC; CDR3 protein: CASSLERGSYEQYF